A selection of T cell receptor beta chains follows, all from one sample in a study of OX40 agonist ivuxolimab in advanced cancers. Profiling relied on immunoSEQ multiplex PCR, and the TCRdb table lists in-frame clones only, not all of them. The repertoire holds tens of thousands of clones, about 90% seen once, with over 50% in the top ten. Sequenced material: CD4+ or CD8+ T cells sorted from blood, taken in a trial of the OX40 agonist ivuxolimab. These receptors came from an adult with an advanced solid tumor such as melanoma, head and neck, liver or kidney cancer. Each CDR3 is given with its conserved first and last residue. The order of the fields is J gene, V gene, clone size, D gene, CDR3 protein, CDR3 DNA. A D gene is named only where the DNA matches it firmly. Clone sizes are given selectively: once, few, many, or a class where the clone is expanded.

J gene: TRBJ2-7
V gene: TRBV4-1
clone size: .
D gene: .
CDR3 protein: CASSRGPMDGDEQYF
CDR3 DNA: TGCGCCAGCAGCCGTGGACCAATGGACGGCGACGAGCAGTACTTC

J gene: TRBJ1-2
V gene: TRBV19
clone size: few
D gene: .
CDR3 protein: CASSIRPSSGYTF
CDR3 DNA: TGTGCCAGTAGTATTCGCCCAAGTAGTGGCTACACCTTC

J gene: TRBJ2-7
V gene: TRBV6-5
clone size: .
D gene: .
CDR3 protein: CASSYVGTSYEQYF
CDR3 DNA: TGTGCCAGCAGTTACGTCGGGACCTCCTACGAGCAGTACTTC

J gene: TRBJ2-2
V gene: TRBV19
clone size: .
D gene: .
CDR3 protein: CASSMAPDPNTGELFF
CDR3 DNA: TGTGCCAGTAGTATGGCCCCCGATCCGAACACCGGGGAGCTGTTTTTT

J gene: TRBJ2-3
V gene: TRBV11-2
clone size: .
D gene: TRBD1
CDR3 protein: CASSRGTGTDTQYF
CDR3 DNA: TGTGCCAGCAGCCGCGGGACAGGGACAGATACGCAGTATTTT

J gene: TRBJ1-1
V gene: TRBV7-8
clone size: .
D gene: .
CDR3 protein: CASSLALGWNTEAFF
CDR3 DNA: TGTGCCAGCAGCTTAGCGCTAGGGTGGAACACTGAAGCTTTCTTT

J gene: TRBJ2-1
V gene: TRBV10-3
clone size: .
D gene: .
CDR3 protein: CAITVPDHNEQFF
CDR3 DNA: TGTGCCATCACAGTCCCGGATCACAATGAGCAGTTCTTC

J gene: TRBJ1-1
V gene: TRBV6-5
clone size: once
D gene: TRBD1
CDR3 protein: CASSPVDRGQAFF
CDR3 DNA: TGTGCCAGCAGCCCCGTTGACAGGGGGCAAGCTTTCTTT

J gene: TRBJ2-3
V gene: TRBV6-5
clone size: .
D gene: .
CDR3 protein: CASRTYGGAPDTQYF
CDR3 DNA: TGTGCCAGCCGCACCTACGGGGGCGCCCCAGATACGCAGTATTTT

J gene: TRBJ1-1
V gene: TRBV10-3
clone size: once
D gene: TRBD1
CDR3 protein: CAITAGQGWGTEAFF
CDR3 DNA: TGTGCCATCACAGCGGGACAGGGTTGGGGCACTGAAGCTTTCTTT

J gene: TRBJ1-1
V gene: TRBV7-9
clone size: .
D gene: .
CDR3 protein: CASSTGTPSRGTEAFF
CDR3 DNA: TGTGCCAGCTCCACCGGGACACCCTCCAGAGGAACTGAAGCTTTCTTT

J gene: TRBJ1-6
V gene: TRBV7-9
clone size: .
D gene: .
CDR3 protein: CASSDWVDSYNSPLHF
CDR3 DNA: TGTGCCAGCAGCGACTGGGTGGACTCCTATAATTCACCCCTCCACTTT

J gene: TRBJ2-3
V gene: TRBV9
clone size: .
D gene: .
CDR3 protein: CASSEITDTQYF
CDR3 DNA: TGTGCCAGCAGCGAGATCACAGATACGCAGTATTTT

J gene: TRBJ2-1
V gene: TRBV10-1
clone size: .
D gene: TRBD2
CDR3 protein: CASSESRAGGSYNEQFF
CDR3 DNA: TGCGCCAGCAGTGAGTCGCGAGCGGGGGGGTCTTACAATGAGCAGTTCTTC

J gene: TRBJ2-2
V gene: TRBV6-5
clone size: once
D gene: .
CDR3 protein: CASALAESNTGELFF
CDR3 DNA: TGTGCCAGCGCCTTAGCGGAGTCGAACACCGGGGAGCTGTTTTTT

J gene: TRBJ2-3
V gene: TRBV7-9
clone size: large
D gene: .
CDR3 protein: CASSFKVAIAVRTDTQYF
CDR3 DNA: TGTGCCAGCAGCTTTAAGGTCGCTATAGCGGTCCGCACAGATACGCAGTATTTT

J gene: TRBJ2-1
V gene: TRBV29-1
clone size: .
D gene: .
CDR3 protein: CSACPSSYNEQFF
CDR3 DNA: TGCAGCGCCTGTCCTAGCTCCTACAATGAGCAGTTCTTC

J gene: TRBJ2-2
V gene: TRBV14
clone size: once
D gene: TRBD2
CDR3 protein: CASSQRREGTGELFF
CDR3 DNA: TGTGCCAGCAGCCAAAGGAGGGAGGGGACCGGGGAGCTGTTTTTT

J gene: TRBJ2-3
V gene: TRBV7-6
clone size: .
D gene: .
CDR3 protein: CASSLALRDTDTQYF
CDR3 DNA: TGTGCCAGCAGCTTAGCGCTAAGGGACACAGATACGCAGTATTTT

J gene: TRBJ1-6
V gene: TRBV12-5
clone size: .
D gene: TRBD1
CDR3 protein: CASGPPGQGVNSPLHF
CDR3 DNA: TGTGCTAGTGGTCCCCCGGGACAGGGAGTTAATTCACCCCTCCACTTT

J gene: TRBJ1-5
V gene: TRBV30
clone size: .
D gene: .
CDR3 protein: CASPSGTPNSLPQHF
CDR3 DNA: TGTGCCTCACCCTCCGGGACACCGAATTCCCTTCCCCAGCATTTT

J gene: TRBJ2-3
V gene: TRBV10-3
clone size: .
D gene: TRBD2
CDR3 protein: CAISGPPGLAGGPTDTQYF
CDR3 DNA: TGTGCCATCAGTGGCCCTCCGGGACTAGCGGGGGGGCCTACAGATACGCAGTATTTT

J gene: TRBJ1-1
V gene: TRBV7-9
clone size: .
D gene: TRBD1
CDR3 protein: CASSQDRGTEAFF
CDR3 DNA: TGTGCCAGCAGCCAGGACAGGGGCACTGAAGCTTTCTTT

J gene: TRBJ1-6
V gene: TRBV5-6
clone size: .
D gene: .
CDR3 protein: CASSLSGARSPLHF
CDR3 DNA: TGTGCCAGCAGCCTATCGGGGGCTCGATCACCCCTCCACTTT